This T cell receptor (beta chain) was recovered during a study of T cells in Graves' hyperthyroidism and ophthalmopathy. Amplification of TCR beta CDR3 regions was performed using RNA transcripts as template. The primer set for the first-round RT-PCR of the TCR CDR3 was HTBI. One entry per CDR3 protein results from TCRdb running MiXCR on the multiplex PCR reads. In the table there are over 450,000 distinct CDR3 sequences, about an eighth of which are singletons. Between the trimmed V and J ends, which lost 6 bases and 2 bases, there was a span of 16 bases. CDR1 and CDR2 from the germline V gene are SQVTM and ANQGSEA. There are 14 residues in the CDR3. This clonotype was counted at least ten times.

Source material: blood. This TCR came from a woman aged 18-29 years with Graves' hyperthyroidism. The chain combines TRBV29-1 with TRBJ1-1, with D maybe TRBD1 (5 bases). CDR3: CSVRRGLGNTEAFF. CDR3 bases: TGCAGCGTCCGAAGGGGTTTGGGTAACACTGAAGCTTTCTTT.